Here is one T cell receptor (beta chain) with its context. Its antigen is not identified. Distinct nucleotide sequences in the sample also encode this CDR3. The record originates from a study of shared clonotypes between healthy human individuals. Whole-study results and caveats: Naive subsets, compared against memory subsets, generally had larger estimated richness values.

V was pared by 1 base and J by 7 bases, with 6 bases of the junction left unmatched. Germline CDR1 is SGHTA and CDR2 is FQGNSA. This CDR3 contains 15 residues. The method was immunoSEQ multiplex PCR; TCRdb's version includes in-frame clones alone and lacks a portion of them. Of about 1.1 million clones listed, roughly 77% were seen once; the top ten hold almost 0.9%. V and J are TRBV7-2 and TRBJ2-7; TRBD2 matches at 11 bases. Material for sequencing was memory CD4+ T cells from PBMCs. Subset given: CD45RA-negative fraction. This TCR derives from a man younger than 35 in good health. Some clones in this sample may be carry-over from other donors' samples. The CDR3: CASSLGASGRYEQYF. The CDR3 nucleotides are TGTGCCAGCAGCTTAGGGGCTAGCGGGAGGTATGAGCAGTACTTC.